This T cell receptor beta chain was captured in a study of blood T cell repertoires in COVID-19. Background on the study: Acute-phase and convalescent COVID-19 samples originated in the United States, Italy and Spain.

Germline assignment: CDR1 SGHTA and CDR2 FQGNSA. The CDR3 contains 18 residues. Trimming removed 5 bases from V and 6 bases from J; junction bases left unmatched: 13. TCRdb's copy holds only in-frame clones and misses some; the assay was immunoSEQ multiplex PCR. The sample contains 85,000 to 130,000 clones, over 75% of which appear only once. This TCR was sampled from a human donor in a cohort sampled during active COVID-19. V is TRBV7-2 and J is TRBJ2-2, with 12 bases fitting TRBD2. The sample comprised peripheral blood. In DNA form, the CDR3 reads TGTGCCAGCAGCCTTAGGTCTAGCGGGGGGGTAATCCCCGGGGAGCTGTTTTTT. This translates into CASSLRSSGGVIPGELFF.